One and the same sample provided the 30 T cell receptor beta chains below, sequenced in a study of long-term antiretroviral therapy in people with HIV. The run of the v3.0 immunoSEQ assay was at survey level. Some clones are missing from TCRdb's copy, which holds only in-frame ones; the method was immunoSEQ multiplex PCR. The sample lists some 33,000 clones; almost 85% were seen once. Specimen: unsorted PBMCs, collected 0.6 years after starting antiretroviral therapy. The origin of the receptors is a man in his late teens or twenties with HIV.

The chain has TRBV28 and TRBJ1-1; D uncertain. Trimming cost V 3 bases and J 2 bases, with 7 bases left between them. Germline values: CDR1 MDHEN, CDR2 SYDVKM. This CDR3 is built from 13 residues. CDR3 DNA sequence: TGTGCCAGCAGTTTGGGGTTTAACACTGAAGCTTTCTTT. Translating it yields CASSLGFNTEAFF.

Only a few counts were recorded for this clone. The chain carries TRBV18 and TRBJ2-7; the D is unclear. Trimming took 3 bases from V and 7 from J, leaving 10 bases between them. CDR3 length: 12 amino acids. CDR1 and CDR2 from the germline V gene are KGHSH and LQKENI. The CDR3 sequence: CASSPLAGEQYF. CDR3 in DNA: TGTGCCAGCTCACCTCTTGCTGGGGAGCAGTACTTC.

V gene TRBV6-5 combines with J gene TRBJ1-2; the D gene is possibly TRBD1 (6 bases). There are 13 residues in the CDR3. The V gene's germline CDR1 is MNHEY and CDR2 SVGAGI. V lost 6 bases, J lost 3 bases, and 11 bases lay in between. The CDR3 loop is CASRDTGYYGYTF. CDR3 sequence (DNA): TGTGCCAGCAGGGACACAGGGTACTATGGCTACACCTTC.

Points on this clone: Compared with germline, one end of the junction differs, possibly owing to a read error. V and J are TRBV7-7 and TRBJ2-5; D is possibly TRBD2 (5 bases). The CDR3 contains 15 residues. CDR1 and CDR2 (germline): SSHAT, FNYEAQ (reference sequence). The CDR3 sequence is CASSLGLSSGETQYF. In DNA, the CDR3 is TGTGCTAGCAGCTTAGGTCTTTCCAGCGGAGAGACCCAGTACTTC.

The chain has TRBV14 and TRBJ2-5; TRBD1 agrees at 7 bases. Germline V gives CDR1 SGHDN, CDR2 FVKESK. V shed 4 bases, J shed 4 bases, and the junction held 6 bases outside the gene matches. There are 14 residues in the CDR3. The CDR3 loop is CASSPYRGRETQYF. In DNA, the CDR3 is TGTGCCAGCAGCCCATACAGGGGTCGAGAGACCCAGTACTTC.

This rearrangement joins TRBV18 to TRBJ2-7; 9 nucleotides align to TRBD1. This CDR3 has 13 amino acids. The germline V gene has CDR1 KGHSH and CDR2 LQKENI. Unmatched junction bases numbered 7, after V lost 6 bases and J lost 7 bases. As DNA, the CDR3 is TGTGCCAGCTCCCCGGGACAGGGCGAAGAGCAGTACTTC. Encoded protein: CASSPGQGEEQYF.

The CDR3 bases are TGTGCCAGCAGTGTCGTAACAGGGAGAAATCAGCCCCAGCATTTT. It specifies CASSVVTGRNQPQHF. The chain links TRBV27 to TRBJ1-5, with D perhaps matching TRBD1 (6 bases). Per the germline V gene, CDR1 is MNHEY and CDR2 is SMNVEV (reference sequence). The V and J ends lost 5 bases and 4 bases respectively, with 15 bases between them. The CDR3 covers 15 residues.

J is TRBJ1-1 and V is TRBV20-1, with a weak D call TRBD1 (5 bases). The germline V gene has CDR1 DFQATT and CDR2 SNEGSKA (reference sequence). The V end lost 7 bases, the J end lost 5 bases, and 11 bases lay between the germline ends. The CDR3 extends over 11 amino acids. This chain's CDR3 is CSGPRVTEAFF. DNA of the CDR3: TGCAGTGGCCCCAGGGTAACTGAAGCTTTCTTT.

The chain recombines TRBV2 with TRBJ1-5, with D maybe TRBD1 (6 bases). CDR1 SNHLY and CDR2 FYNNEI come from the germline V gene. Deletions cut 4 bases from V and 7 bases from J, with 11 bases between. The CDR3 length is 13 residues. CDR3 bases: TGTGCCAGCAGTGGGGCAGGGGAGCAGCCCCAGCATTTT. Encoded protein: CASSGAGEQPQHF. The full variable domain, with the rest looked up from reference TRBV2 and TRBJ1-5, is EPEVTQTPSHQVTQMGQEVILRCVPISNHLYFYWYRQILGQKVEFLVSFYNNEISEKSEIFDDQFSVERPDGSNFTLKIRSTKLEDSAMYFCASSGAGEQPQHFGDGTRLSIL.

The CDR3 reads CASSSGRTPLYGYTF. The DNA for the CDR3 is TGTGCCAGCTCCTCCGGACGGACGCCGCTCTATGGCTACACCTTC. The rearrangement uses TRBV18 and TRBJ1-2; D ambiguous. The CDR3 totals 15 residues. Germline V gives CDR1 KGHSH, CDR2 LQKENI. The ends were cut back, 6 bases at V and 4 bases at J, with 18 bases in the middle.

The chain is built from TRBV6-6 and TRBJ1-5, with unresolved D. This CDR3 is built from 13 residues. The ends were cut back, 3 bases at V and 0 bases at J, with 3 bases in the middle. Germline-derived CDR1 and CDR2 are MNHNY and SVGAGI (reference sequence). This CDR3 is CASSYGSNQPQHF. The CDR3 nucleotides are TGTGCCAGCAGTTATGGTAGCAATCAGCCCCAGCATTTT.

CDR3 nucleotides: TGTGCCAGCAGCAAGGTGGCTAGCGGGGGGAGCTCCTACGAGCAGTACTTC. Residues: CASSKVASGGSSYEQYF. The chain is built from TRBV21-1 and TRBJ2-7; the table's D gene call, TRBD2, was not cross checked with the DNA. TRBV21-1 is flagged as a pseudogene. This CDR3 is built from 17 residues.

By share of the sample, this clone is large. The V gene is TRBV11-2, the J gene TRBJ2-2, with TRBD2 as a possible D gene (6 bases). CDR1 and CDR2 from the germline V gene are SGHAT and FQNNGV. The V end lost 3 bases, the J end lost 7 bases, and 12 bases lay between the germline ends. The CDR3 extends over 14 amino acids. The CDR3 loop reads CASSLGLRGGELFF. In DNA form, the CDR3 reads TGTGCCAGCAGCTTGGGACTGAGGGGCGGGGAGCTGTTTTTT.

This rearrangement joins TRBV19 to TRBJ1-5; D is unclear. Trimming shortened V by 5 bases and J by 11 bases, and 16 bases separated the two germline ends. The CDR3 is 13 amino acids. The germline V gene encodes CDR1 LNHDA and CDR2 SQIVND (reference sequence). CDR3 protein: CASSPSDHSAQHF. CDR3 DNA: TGTGCCAGTAGTCCCTCGGACCATTCAGCCCAGCATTTT.

The chain carries TRBV28 and TRBJ2-7; TRBD1 agrees at 8 bases. Germline CDR1 is MDHEN and CDR2 is SYDVKM. The CDR3 is 13 amino acids. V shed 7 bases and J 4 bases; nucleotides not matched to a gene: 6. The CDR3: CASTSGGFYEQYF. CDR3 nucleotides: TGTGCCAGCACTTCAGGGGGCTTTTACGAGCAGTACTTC.

The chain employs TRBV7-9 and TRBJ1-5; tentatively, D is TRBD1 (6 bases). Per germline, CDR1 SEHNR and CDR2 FQNEAQ (reference sequence). V gave up 1 base and J gave up 3 bases, with 19 bases separating them. The CDR3 is 18 residues long. In nucleotides, the CDR3 is TGTGCCAGCAGCTTAGGGGAACGGGGGCCAAAATTCAATCAGCCCCAGCATTTT. This translates into CASSLGERGPKFNQPQHF.

The chain carries TRBV5-4 and TRBJ2-7; 11 bases are a match to TRBD2. The germline V gene encodes CDR1 SGHNT and CDR2 YYREEE (reference sequence). The junction had 13 bases not matched to a gene; V was cut back by 3 bases and J by 2 bases. The CDR3 is 18 residues long. DNA of the CDR3: TGTGCCAGCAGCTCAGCTGCGCTTAGCGGGAGGGTCGCCTACGAGCAGTACTTC. Residues: CASSSAALSGRVAYEQYF.

The chain carries TRBV5-6 and TRBJ1-2; 10 positions agree with TRBD1. This CDR3 region has 14 residues. From germline, CDR1 is SGHDT and CDR2 YYEEEE. V shed 4 bases, J shed 8 bases, and the junction held 8 bases outside the gene matches. The DNA for the CDR3 is TGTGCCAGCAGCCCCCCCGGGACAGGGGTCGGCTACACCTTC. Translation: CASSPPGTGVGYTF. Filled out from reference TRBV5-6 and TRBJ1-2, the complete variable domain reads DAGVTQSPTHLIKTRGQQVTLRCSPKSGHDTVSWYQQALGQGPQFIFQYYEEEERQRGNFPDRFSGHQFPNYSSELNVNALLLGDSALYLCASSPPGTGVGYTFGSGTRLTVV.

V gene TRBV5-1 combines with J gene TRBJ2-1, with 7 bases matching TRBD2. After removal of 4 bases from V and 2 bases from J, the junction contained 6 bases not matched to a gene. The germline CDR1 and CDR2 sequences are SGHRS and YFSETQ. The CDR3 loop spans 15 amino acids. In nucleotides, the CDR3 is TGCGCCAGCAGCGGAGCCGGGAGGACCTACAATGAGCAGTTCTTC. Its protein product is CASSGAGRTYNEQFF.

The chain couples TRBV7-2 to TRBJ2-1, with D perhaps matching TRBD2 (5 bases). Deletions cut 5 bases from V and 1 base from J, with 12 bases between. The CDR3 consists of 15 residues. Germline V lookup: CDR1 SGHTA, CDR2 FQGNSA. CDR3 loop: CASSRVAGSYNEQFF. CDR3 coding DNA: TGTGCCAGCAGCCGGGTGGCGGGTTCCTACAATGAGCAGTTCTTC.

The chain uses TRBV18 and TRBJ2-7; 8 nucleotides match TRBD1. CDR3 length: 13 residues. The germline gives CDR1 KGHSH, CDR2 LQKENI. The junction had 1 base not matched to a gene; V was cut back by 3 bases and J by 3 bases. This CDR3 is CASSPGQDYEQYF. DNA for the CDR3: TGTGCCAGCTCACCGGGACAGGACTACGAGCAGTACTTC.

The rearrangement links TRBV6-1 to TRBJ2-7; D ambiguous. The V gene lost 3 bases and the J gene lost 3 bases, with 12 bases spanning the gap. Per the germline V gene, CDR1 is MNHNS and CDR2 is SASEGT. The CDR3 is 14 amino acids. The chain's CDR3 is CASSDLSTDYEQYF. DNA for the CDR3: TGTGCCAGCAGTGACCTGAGCACCGACTACGAGCAGTACTTC.

The chain has TRBV6-5 and TRBJ2-7, with D hard to call. In germline, CDR1 is MNHEY, CDR2 SVGAGI. This CDR3 spans 13 amino acids. V lost 5 bases and J 2 bases, leaving 10 bases between the germline ends. CDR3 amino acids: CASSIGSTYEQYF. The CDR3 coding sequence is TGTGCCAGCAGTATTGGCAGTACCTACGAGCAGTACTTC.

The chain carries TRBV6-6 and TRBJ2-2, with D unclear. V was clipped by 6 bases and J by 3 bases, with 11 bases between them. Per the germline V gene, CDR1 is MNHNY and CDR2 is SVGAGI (reference sequence). The CDR3 runs 14 residues. CDR3 residues: CASSYGLYTGELFF. Written as DNA, the CDR3 is TGTGCCAGCAGCTACGGGCTATACACCGGGGAGCTGTTTTTT.

This clone showed up just a few times. This chain links TRBV28 with TRBJ1-2, with D maybe TRBD1 (5 bases). The ends were cut back, 7 bases at V and 8 bases at J, with 14 bases in the middle. Per the germline V gene, CDR1 is MDHEN and CDR2 is SYDVKM. The CDR3 sequence is 12 residues long. CDR3 region: CASTLGREGYTF. The CDR3 DNA is TGTGCCAGCACCCTCGGCAGGGAGGGCTACACCTTC.

The sample holds a few counts of this clone. The rearrangement uses TRBV6-5 and TRBJ2-2; no clear D gene. Germline V lookup: CDR1 MNHEY, CDR2 SVGAGI. The CDR3 runs to 13 residues. Trimming left V 6 bases short and J 1 base short, with 6 bases between. CDR3 DNA sequence: TGTGCCAGCAGCTACCAGAACACCGGGGAGCTGTTTTTT. The encoded protein is CASSYQNTGELFF.

This clone was counted a single time. V and J are TRBV7-2 and TRBJ2-7; weak D call: TRBD1 (6 bases). Trimming removed 1 base at V and 6 bases at J, with 16 bases between. The CDR3 sequence is 15 residues long. Germline assignment: CDR1 SGHTA and CDR2 FQGNSA. The CDR3, as DNA: TGTGCCAGCAGCTTAGTCCCGGGACACTGGAGCGAGCAGTACTTC. It specifies CASSLVPGHWSEQYF. The full variable domain, rest sourced from reference TRBV7-2 and TRBJ2-7, is GAGVSQSPSNKVTEKGKDVELRCDPISGHTALYWYRQSLGQGLEFLIYFQGNSAPDKSGLPSDRFSAERTGGSVSTLTIQRTQQEDSAVYLCASSLVPGHWSEQYFGPGTRLTVT.

The CDR3 DNA follows: TGTGCCAGCAGCAGCCAAGGATTCTACGAGCAGTACTTC. It translates to CASSSQGFYEQYF. The chain recombines TRBV28 with TRBJ2-7; D call uncertain. The CDR3 contains 13 residues. V was shortened by 6 bases and J by 3 bases, with 12 bases between the two germline ends. The germline V gene encodes CDR1 MDHEN and CDR2 SYDVKM.

The chain uses TRBV2 and TRBJ1-1, with D possibly being TRBD1 (6 bases). V lost 2 bases to trimming and J lost 4 bases, with 8 bases between them. This CDR3 has 13 amino acids. Germline assignment: CDR1 SNHLY and CDR2 FYNNEI. In DNA form, the CDR3 reads TGTGCCAGCAGTGAACAGGGGATCACTGAAGCTTTCTTT. It is translated as CASSEQGITEAFF.

The chain joins TRBV28 to TRBJ2-7; 9 nucleotides align to TRBD1. The germline CDR1 and CDR2 sequences are MDHEN and SYDVKM. V shed 4 bases, J shed 6 bases, and the junction held 10 bases outside the gene matches. This CDR3 spans 15 amino acids. The CDR3 DNA follows: TGTGCCAGCAGTTACCCACCGGGACAGGGTGGCGAGCAGTACTTC. The encoded protein is CASSYPPGQGGEQYF.